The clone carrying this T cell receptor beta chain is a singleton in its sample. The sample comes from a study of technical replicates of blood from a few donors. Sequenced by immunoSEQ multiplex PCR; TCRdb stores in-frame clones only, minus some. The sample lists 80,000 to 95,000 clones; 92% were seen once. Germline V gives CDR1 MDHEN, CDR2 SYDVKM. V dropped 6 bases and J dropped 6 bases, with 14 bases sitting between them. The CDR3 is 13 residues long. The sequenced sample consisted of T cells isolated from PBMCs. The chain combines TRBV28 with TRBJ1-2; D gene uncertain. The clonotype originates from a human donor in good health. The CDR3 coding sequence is TGTGCCAGCAGGACACGGGGATATGATGGCTACACCTTC. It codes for CASRTRGYDGYTF.